This passage covers 30 T cell receptor beta chains from one sample sequenced in a study of prognosis after radiotherapy for stage I lung cancer. Starting from genomic DNA, TCR beta CDR3 was amplified through two-round multiplex PCR. Every TRBV and TRBJ gene had its own specific primer in first-round PCR. One entry per CDR3 protein results from TCRdb running MiXCR on the multiplex PCR reads. The sample contains about 35,000 distinct CDR3 sequences, less than 35% of which appear only once. Sequences were derived from PBMCs, sampled before or after stereotactic body radiation therapy (not recorded which). These receptors all come from a donor aged 50 or older with non-small cell lung cancer.

A remark on this clonotype: The germline gene is not matched at one end of the junction; a read error may be the cause. The V and J genes are TRBV20-1 and TRBJ2-3; the match to TRBD2 covers 7 bases. Germline-derived CDR1 and CDR2 are DFQATT and SNEGSKA (reference sequence). The CDR3 contains 16 residues. CDR3 DNA: TGCGGTGCTAGCGTACTAGCGCGGTATAGCACAGATACGCAGTATTTT. It codes for CGASVLARYSTDTQYF.

Comments on this clonotype: This clone may be a read error of a much larger clone one base away. The V call is TRBV29-1, the J call TRBJ2-5; D perhaps matches TRBD2 (6 bases). Germline V gene data show CDR1 as SQVTM and CDR2 as ANQGSEA. The ends were cut back, 7 bases at V and 5 bases at J, with 17 bases in the middle. This CDR3 comprises 13 residues. The CDR3 is CSGGRGTAETQYF. DNA for the CDR3: TGCAGCGGGGGACGGGGGACTGCCGAGACCCAGTACTTC.

This clonotype was seen at least ten times. V is TRBV18 and J is TRBJ1-1; 11 bases fit TRBD1. With V trimmed by 5 bases and J by 3 bases, 5 bases remained unmatched. Germline values: CDR1 KGHSH, CDR2 LQKENI. This CDR3 has 15 residues. CDR3 sequence: CASSTTGQGDTEAFF. CDR3 bases: TGTGCCAGCTCAACAACGGGACAGGGGGACACTGAAGCTTTCTTT.

This clonotype was picked up many times. The chain couples TRBV10-3 to TRBJ2-7; D is possibly TRBD2 (5 bases). There are 13 residues in the CDR3. The germline V and J ends were trimmed by 4 bases and 7 bases, with 14 bases remaining between them. Looked up from germline, CDR1 is ENHRY and CDR2 is SYGVKD. The CDR3 sequence: CAISARNTGEQYF. The CDR3 DNA sequence: TGTGCCATCAGTGCCCGGAACACGGGGGAGCAGTACTTC.

Concerning this clonotype: A far larger clone is a single base away, which makes a read error likely. This chain uses TRBV6-2 or TRBV6-3 with TRBJ2-5; perhaps TRBD1 as D (6 bases). Trimming pared 5 bases from V and 1 base from J, leaving 20 bases between. The CDR3 covers 17 residues. CDR1 and CDR2 (germline): MNHEY, SVGEGT. In nucleotides, the CDR3 is TGTGCCAGCAGTGCGCCGGGACATGGCACCTCCCAAGAGACCCAGTACTTC. This sequence encodes CASSAPGHGTSQETQYF.

This clonotype came up many times. V and J are TRBV24-1 and TRBJ1-5; D is possibly TRBD1 (5 bases). The CDR3 covers 17 residues. The V end lost 3 bases, the J end lost 2 bases, and 16 bases lay between the germline ends. CDR1 is KGHDR and CDR2 is SFDVKD in the germline V gene. CDR3 sequence: CATSDPKRGSGNQPQHF. CDR3 sequence (DNA): TGTGCCACCAGTGATCCCAAGAGGGGATCGGGCAATCAGCCCCAGCATTTT.

About this clonotype itself: Possible read error: a much larger clone is one base away. The chain employs TRBV19 and TRBJ1-1; TRBD1 might be the D (6 bases). Trimming left V 10 bases short and J 2 bases short, with 17 bases between. This CDR3 comprises 14 residues. The germline V gene has CDR1 LNHDA and CDR2 SQIVND (reference sequence). The CDR3: CATMRGGSNTEAFF. The CDR3 coding sequence is TGTGCCACCATGCGCGGGGGCAGTAACACTGAAGCTTTCTTT.

Ten or more counts support this clonotype. This chain uses TRBV30 with TRBJ1-5; unclear D gene. V was cut by 1 base and J by 0 bases, with 7 bases left in between. Germline V gene sequence: CDR1 GTSNPN, CDR2 SVGIG (reference sequence). The CDR3 totals 14 residues. This CDR3 is CAWSGGNSNQPQHF. For the CDR3, the DNA is TGTGCCTGGAGTGGTGGGAATAGCAATCAGCCCCAGCATTTT.

This clonotype was seen just once. One junction end disagrees with the germline gene, perhaps due to a read error. This chain links TRBV28 with TRBJ2-5, with a possible D match to TRBD2 (5 bases). Per the germline V gene, CDR1 is MDHEN and CDR2 is SYDVKM. CDR3 size: 14 residues. Here the CDR3 reads CASRTTGKVENQYF. In DNA, the CDR3 is TGTGCCAGCAGGACCACCGGGAAAGTAGAGAACCAGTACTTC.

The gene calls are TRBV12-5 and TRBJ2-5, with D tentatively TRBD1 (7 bases). The germline V gene encodes CDR1 LGHNT and CDR2 FRNRAP. The V gene lost 9 bases and the J gene lost 7 bases, with 12 bases spanning the gap. The CDR3 length is 11 residues. The CDR3 bases are TGTGCTAGGCAGGGGGGCGGGACCCAGTACTTC. The encoded protein is CARQGGGTQYF. Filled out from reference TRBV12-5 and TRBJ2-5, the complete variable domain reads DARVTQTPRHKVTEMGQEVTMRCQPILGHNTVFWYRQTMMQGLELLAYFRNRAPLDDSGMPKDRFSAEMPDATLATLKIQPSEPRDSAVYFCARQGGGTQYFGPGTRLLVL.

This clonotype has a count of ten or more. The genes are TRBV6-1 and TRBJ2-3, with TRBD2 matching over 8 bases. This CDR3 is 14 amino acids long. V dropped 6 bases and J dropped 3; count of bases not matched to a gene: 5. Germline V gives CDR1 MNHNS, CDR2 SASEGT. CDR3 coding DNA: TGTGCCAGCAGCAAGCGGGGGTTGACAGATACGCAGTATTTT. This translates into CASSKRGLTDTQYF.

Comments on this clonotype: A much larger clone differs by one base, so this may be a read error. This CDR3 is missing its conserved last phenylalanine or tryptophan, likely due to a read error. J is TRBJ2-5 and V is TRBV6-4; 7 bases agree with TRBD2. The trim removed 3 bases at V and 4 bases at J, leaving 5 bases unmatched. The germline CDR1 and CDR2 sequences are MRHNA and SNTAGT. CDR3 length equals 14 residues. CDR3 protein: CASSEKRGVETQYL. The CDR3 nucleotides read TGTGCCAGCAGTGAGAAGCGGGGTGTAGAGACCCAGTACTTA.

The sample holds many counts of this clonotype. J is TRBJ1-2 and V is TRBV6-1, with D uncertain. The CDR3 has 14 residues. Trimming removed 6 bases at V and 4 bases at J, with 15 bases between. Germline V gene sequence: CDR1 MNHNS, CDR2 SASEGT. In nucleotides, the CDR3 is TGTGCCAGCAGATATAACATGGGTCCCTATGGCTACACCTTC. Its protein product is CASRYNMGPYGYTF.

The chain couples TRBV7-9 to TRBJ2-6, with D unclear. From germline, CDR1 is SEHNR and CDR2 FQNEAQ (reference sequence). V was trimmed by 1 base and J by 1 base, leaving 8 bases between them. The length of the CDR3 is 16 residues. CDR3 loop: CASSLVTGSGANVLTF. The CDR3 DNA is TGTGCCAGCAGCTTAGTGACCGGATCTGGGGCCAACGTCCTGACTTTC.

This clonotype was found a few times. The V gene is TRBV4-1, the J gene TRBJ2-1, with TRBD1 matching 8 bases. Germline CDR1 is MGHRA and CDR2 is YSYEKL. This CDR3 is built from 13 residues. Trimming at V came to 7 bases and at J to 5 bases, leaving 4 bases not matched to a gene. CDR3 in amino acids: CASNKDRDNEQFF. DNA of the CDR3: TGCGCCAGCAACAAGGACAGGGACAATGAGCAGTTCTTC.

As regards this clonotype: One junction end disagrees with the germline gene, perhaps due to a read error. This chain connects TRBV6-2 or TRBV6-3 to TRBJ1-1; D is undetermined. This CDR3 region has 13 residues. Germline CDR1 reads MNHEY; CDR2 reads SVGEGT. CDR3 bases: TGTGCCAGCATCCTCAGTTACGGCACTGAAGCTTCCTTT. Translation gives CASILSYGTEASF.

This clonotype appeared many times. The chain combines TRBV28 with TRBJ1-4; D unclear. This CDR3 has 16 amino acids. Per germline, CDR1 MDHEN and CDR2 SYDVKM. Trimming stripped 2 bases from V and 2 bases from J, with 12 bases between. CDR3 coding DNA: TGTGCCAGCAGTTTAGACGGCATAGCCACTAATGAAAAACTGTTTTTT. Residues: CASSLDGIATNEKLFF.

This clonotype has a handful of counts. CDR3 sequence reads: CASSPEPDNEKLFF. For the CDR3, the DNA is TGCGCCAGCAGCCCCGAGCCCGATAATGAAAAACTGTTTTTT. The rearrangement joins TRBV5-1 to TRBJ1-4; D remains ambiguous. Deletions cut 4 bases from V and 4 bases from J, with 11 bases between. This CDR3 has 14 residues. The germline V gene has CDR1 SGHRS and CDR2 YFSETQ.

This clonotype came up many times. This chain links TRBV11-2 with TRBJ2-1; tentatively, D is TRBD1 or TRBD2 (6 bases each). The V end was cut by 2 bases, the J end by 7 bases, with 9 bases between. The CDR3 length is 13 residues. Germline V gene data show CDR1 as SGHAT and CDR2 as FQNNGV. CDR3 loop: CASSLRRGNEQFF. DNA for the CDR3: TGTGCCAGCAGCTTAAGGAGGGGGAATGAGCAGTTCTTC.

This clonotype was seen repeatedly, ten times or more. The chain combines TRBV11-2 with TRBJ1-1, with D perhaps matching TRBD1 (5 bases). Germline CDR1 and CDR2: SGHAT and FQNNGV. The CDR3 has 13 residues. Trimming stripped 8 bases from V and 4 bases from J, with 14 bases between. In DNA form, the CDR3 reads TGTGCCAGCGGGACCCAAACGGGCACTGAAGCTTTCTTT. Residues: CASGTQTGTEAFF.

With regard to this clonotype: Its ends do not fully match the called genes, so a read error is possible. The J gene is TRBJ2-3, the V gene TRBV6-5; D is ambiguous. Per the germline V gene, CDR1 is MNHEY and CDR2 is SVGAGI. The CDR3 extends over 16 amino acids. This CDR3 reads CAISYSNPVAPDTQYF. For the CDR3, the DNA is TGTGCCATCAGTTACTCGAATCCGGTGGCCCCAGATACGCAGTATTTT.

This chain joins TRBV20-1 and TRBJ2-1; D uncertain. V dropped 4 bases and J dropped 9 bases, with 22 bases sitting between them. CDR1 and CDR2 (germline): DFQATT, SNEGSKA (reference sequence). CDR3 length equals 15 residues. The chain's CDR3 is CSANSVVGPEFEQFF. The CDR3 DNA is TGCAGTGCTAACTCAGTGGTAGGCCCGGAGTTTGAGCAGTTCTTC.

This clonotype was counted ten times or more. Written as DNA, the CDR3 is TGTGCCAGCACTCAGGGGGCTGGGGACACCGGGGAGCTGTTTTTT. Its protein product is CASTQGAGDTGELFF. J is TRBJ2-2 and V is TRBV6-1, with TRBD1 matching 8 bases. The CDR3 contains 15 residues. With 7 bases clipped from V and 3 bases from J, the junction kept 7 bases outside the gene matches. The V gene's germline CDR1 is MNHNS and CDR2 SASEGT.

This clonotype is medium-sized. V and J are TRBV12-3 or TRBV12-4 and TRBJ2-1; TRBD2 agrees at 8 bases. V gave up 1 base and J gave up 8 bases; unmatched junction bases: 7. The CDR3 length is 15 residues. CDR3 in amino acids: CASSLEGTRVDEQFF. The CDR3 DNA reads TGTGCCAGCAGTTTAGAGGGGACTAGGGTCGATGAGCAGTTCTTC.

The table lists this clonotype with many counts. The chain joins TRBV9 to TRBJ1-3; D gene ambiguous. CDR1 and CDR2 from the germline V gene are SGDLS and YYNGEE. This CDR3 is built from 15 residues. V lost 0 bases and J 0 bases, leaving 7 bases between the germline ends. The CDR3 sequence is CASSVGTNSGNTIYF. In DNA, the CDR3 is TGTGCCAGCAGCGTAGGGACCAACTCTGGAAACACCATATATTTT.

V is TRBV5-1 and J is TRBJ2-2; D call uncertain. Deletions cut 0 bases from V and 7 bases from J, with 4 bases between. Germline CDR1 and CDR2: SGHRS and YFSETQ. This CDR3 spans 12 amino acids. The CDR3 loop reads CASSLDGGELFF. CDR3 nucleotide sequence: TGCGCCAGCAGCTTGGATGGCGGGGAGCTGTTTTTT.

This clonotype has at least ten counts. V and J are TRBV5-5 and TRBJ1-5, with D unclear. The CDR3 has 14 residues. V lost 0 bases to trimming and J lost 4 bases, with 8 bases between them. Germline values: CDR1 SGHKS, CDR2 YYEKEE (reference sequence). The CDR3 nucleotides are TGTGCCAGCAGCTTGGCCAGTGAAAATCAGCCCCAGCATTTT. As protein: CASSLASENQPQHF.

The rearrangement uses TRBV7-2 and TRBJ2-1; TRBD2 aligns across 7 bases. CDR3 length equals 14 residues. The V and J ends lost 5 bases and 7 bases, in that order; junction bases with no gene match: 8. From germline, CDR1 is SGHTA and CDR2 FQGNSA. CDR3 bases: TGTGCCAGCAGCGAGTCCTGGCGGGAGAATGAGCAGTTCTTC. This encodes CASSESWRENEQFF.

Comment on this clonotype: This sequence may be a read error, since a much larger clone differs from it by one base. The V call is TRBV7-9, the J call TRBJ1-1, with D tentatively TRBD1 (6 bases). Germline values: CDR1 SEHNR, CDR2 FQNEAQ (reference sequence). The CDR3 length is 13 residues. CDR3 protein: CASILQGNTEAFF. The CDR3 coding sequence is TGTGCCAGCATCTTACAGGGGAACACTGAAGCTTTCTTT.

This clonotype was detected ten times or more. The CDR3 DNA reads as TGTGCCAGTAGTATAAGCCCCACCCGACTAGCGGGAGGGCCGCGTGGCGGGGAGCTGTTTTTT. Translated, it gives CASSISPTRLAGGPRGGELFF. V is TRBV19 and J is TRBJ2-2; 14 nucleotides line up with TRBD2. The CDR3 loop spans 21 amino acids. The germline CDR1 and CDR2 sequences are LNHDA and SQIVND (reference sequence). V was clipped by 2 bases and J by 7 bases; unmatched bases: 18.